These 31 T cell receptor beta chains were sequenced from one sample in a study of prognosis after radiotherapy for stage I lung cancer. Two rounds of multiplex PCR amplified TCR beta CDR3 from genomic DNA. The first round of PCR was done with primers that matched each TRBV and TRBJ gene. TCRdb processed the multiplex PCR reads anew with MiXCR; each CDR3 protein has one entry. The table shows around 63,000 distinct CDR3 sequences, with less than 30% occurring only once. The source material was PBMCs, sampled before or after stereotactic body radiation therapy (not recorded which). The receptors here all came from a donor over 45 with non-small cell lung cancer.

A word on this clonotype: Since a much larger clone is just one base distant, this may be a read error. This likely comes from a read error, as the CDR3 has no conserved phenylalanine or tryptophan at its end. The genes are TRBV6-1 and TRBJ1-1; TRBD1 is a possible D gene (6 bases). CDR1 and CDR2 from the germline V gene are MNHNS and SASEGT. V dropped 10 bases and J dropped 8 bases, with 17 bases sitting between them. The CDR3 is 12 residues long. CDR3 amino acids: CATSIWGQEAFS. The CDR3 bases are TGTGCCACCTCGATATGGGGGCAGGAAGCTTTCTCT.

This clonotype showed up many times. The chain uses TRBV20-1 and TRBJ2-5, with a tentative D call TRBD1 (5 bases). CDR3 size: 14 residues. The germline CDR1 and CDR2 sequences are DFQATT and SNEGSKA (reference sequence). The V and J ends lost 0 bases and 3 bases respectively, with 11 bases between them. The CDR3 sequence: CSARDWKGEETQYF. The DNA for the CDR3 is TGCAGTGCTAGAGATTGGAAAGGGGAAGAGACCCAGTACTTC.

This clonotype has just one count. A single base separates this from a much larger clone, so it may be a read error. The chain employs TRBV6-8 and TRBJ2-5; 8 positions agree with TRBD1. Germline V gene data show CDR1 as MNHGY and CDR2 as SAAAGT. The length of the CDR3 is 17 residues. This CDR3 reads CVSSYTSPDRGEGTQYF. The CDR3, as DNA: TGTGTCAGCAGTTATACTTCCCCTGACAGGGGCGAAGGGACCCAGTACTTC.

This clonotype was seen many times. CDR3 bases: TGCGCCAGCAGCCAAGGGGCCCTGGTGGACCCTAATGAAAAACTGTTTTTT. Its translation: CASSQGALVDPNEKLFF. The V call is TRBV4-1, the J call TRBJ1-4; D is ambiguous. Germline values: CDR1 MGHRA, CDR2 YSYEKL. V was cut by 1 base and J by 3 bases, with 15 bases left in between. The CDR3 loop spans 17 amino acids.

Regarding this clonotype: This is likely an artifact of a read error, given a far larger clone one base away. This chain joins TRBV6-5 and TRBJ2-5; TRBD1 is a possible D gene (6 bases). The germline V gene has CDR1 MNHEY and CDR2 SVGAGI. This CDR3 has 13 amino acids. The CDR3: CASSRQVPETEYF. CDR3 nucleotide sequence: TGTGCCAGCAGCCGACAGGTCCCGGAGACCGAGTACTTC.

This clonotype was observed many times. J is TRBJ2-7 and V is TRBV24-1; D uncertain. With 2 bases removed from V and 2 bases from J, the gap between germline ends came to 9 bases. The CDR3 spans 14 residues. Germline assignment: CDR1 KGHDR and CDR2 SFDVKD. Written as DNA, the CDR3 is TGTGCCACCAGTGATTATATTTCCCCCTACGAGCAGTACTTC. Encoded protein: CATSDYISPYEQYF.

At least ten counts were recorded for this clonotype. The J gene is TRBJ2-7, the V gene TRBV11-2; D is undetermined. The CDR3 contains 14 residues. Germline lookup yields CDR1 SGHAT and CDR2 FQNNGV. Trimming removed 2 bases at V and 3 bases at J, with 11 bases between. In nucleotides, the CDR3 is TGTGCCAGCAGCTTATCGGGCCCAGGCTACGAGCAGTACTTC. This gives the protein CASSLSGPGYEQYF.

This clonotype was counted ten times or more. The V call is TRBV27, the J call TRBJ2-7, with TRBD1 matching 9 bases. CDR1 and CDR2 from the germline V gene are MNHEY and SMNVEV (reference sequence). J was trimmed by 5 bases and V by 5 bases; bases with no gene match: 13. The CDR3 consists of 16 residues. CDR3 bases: TGTGCCAGCAGTAGTCATATCCGGGACAGGGAGGACGAGCAGTACTTC. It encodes CASSSHIRDREDEQYF.

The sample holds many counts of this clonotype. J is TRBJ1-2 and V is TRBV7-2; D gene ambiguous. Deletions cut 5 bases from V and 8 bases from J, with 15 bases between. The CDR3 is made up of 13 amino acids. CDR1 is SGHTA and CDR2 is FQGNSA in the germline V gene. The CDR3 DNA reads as TGTGCCAGCAGCCTGGGGTTGGTAGAGGGCTACACCTTC. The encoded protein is CASSLGLVEGYTF.

Here the CDR3 reads CASSPRDAEAFF. As DNA, the CDR3 is TGTGCCAGCTCACCAAGGGATGCTGAAGCTTTCTTT. The chain has TRBV18 and TRBJ1-1, with no clear D. Germline CDR1 KGHSH, CDR2 LQKENI. V was cut by 2 bases and J by 6 bases, with 7 bases left in between. The CDR3 consists of 12 residues.

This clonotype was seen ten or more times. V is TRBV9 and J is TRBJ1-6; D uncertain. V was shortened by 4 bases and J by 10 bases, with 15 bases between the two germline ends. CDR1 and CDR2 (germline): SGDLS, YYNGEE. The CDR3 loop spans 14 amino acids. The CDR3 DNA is TGTGCCAGCAGCCCCGACTCCCCCCCCTCACCCCTCCACTTT. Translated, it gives CASSPDSPPSPLHF.

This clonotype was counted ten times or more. CDR3 loop: CASSFERRGANEQFF. CDR3 in DNA: TGCGCCAGCAGCTTTGAGAGGAGGGGGGCCAATGAGCAGTTCTTC. The chain uses TRBV5-1 and TRBJ2-1, with D perhaps matching TRBD1 or TRBD2 (6 bases each). CDR3 length: 15 residues. Germline CDR1 and CDR2: SGHRS and YFSETQ. Trimming pared 2 bases from V and 6 bases from J, leaving 15 bases between.

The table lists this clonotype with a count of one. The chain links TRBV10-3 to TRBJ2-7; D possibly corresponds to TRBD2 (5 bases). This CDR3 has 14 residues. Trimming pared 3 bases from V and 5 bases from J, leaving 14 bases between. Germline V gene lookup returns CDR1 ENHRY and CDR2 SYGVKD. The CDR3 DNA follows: TGTGCCATCAGTGATTCGGGGAAGGAGGACGAGCAGTACTTC. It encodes CAISDSGKEDEQYF.

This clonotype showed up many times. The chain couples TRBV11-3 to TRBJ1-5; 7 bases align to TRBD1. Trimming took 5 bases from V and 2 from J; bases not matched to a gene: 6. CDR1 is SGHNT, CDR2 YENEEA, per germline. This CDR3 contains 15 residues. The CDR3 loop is CASSPRQGGNQPQHF. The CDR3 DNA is TGTGCCAGCAGCCCCCGACAGGGAGGCAATCAGCCCCAGCATTTT.

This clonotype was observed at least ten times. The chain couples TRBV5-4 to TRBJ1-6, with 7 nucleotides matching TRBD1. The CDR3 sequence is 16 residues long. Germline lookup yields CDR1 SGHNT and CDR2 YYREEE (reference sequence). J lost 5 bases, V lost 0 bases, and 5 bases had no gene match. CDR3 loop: CASSLDRGGNNSPLHF. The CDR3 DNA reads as TGTGCCAGCAGCTTGGACAGGGGAGGCAATAATTCACCCCTCCACTTT.

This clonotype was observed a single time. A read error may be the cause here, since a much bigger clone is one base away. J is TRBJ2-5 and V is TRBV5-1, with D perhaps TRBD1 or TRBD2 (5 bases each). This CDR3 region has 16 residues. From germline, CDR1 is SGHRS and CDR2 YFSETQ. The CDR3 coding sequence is TGCGCCAGCAGCTACGCCGGGACCGAAATTTGGGAGACCCACTACTTC. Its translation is CASSYAGTEIWETHYF.

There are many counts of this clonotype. The CDR3 sequence is CASSLDRTENYGYTF. CDR3 sequence (DNA): TGTGCCAGCAGCTTAGACCGGACAGAGAACTATGGCTACACCTTC. V and J are TRBV7-2 and TRBJ1-2, with D perhaps TRBD1 (6 bases). Per the germline V gene, CDR1 is SGHTA and CDR2 is FQGNSA. Trimming shortened V by 1 base and J by 2 bases, and 11 bases separated the two germline ends. The CDR3 totals 15 residues.

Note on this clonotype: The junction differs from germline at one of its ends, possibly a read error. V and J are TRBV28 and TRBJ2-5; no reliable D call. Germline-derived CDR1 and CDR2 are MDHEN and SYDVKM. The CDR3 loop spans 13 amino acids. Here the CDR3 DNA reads TGTGCCTGCAGTTTACGGCCGGAAGAGACCAAGTACTTC. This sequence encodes CACSLRPEETKYF.

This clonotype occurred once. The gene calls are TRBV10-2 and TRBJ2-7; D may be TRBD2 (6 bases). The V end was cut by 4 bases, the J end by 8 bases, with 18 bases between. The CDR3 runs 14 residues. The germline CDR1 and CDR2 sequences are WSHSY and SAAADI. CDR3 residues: CASSVDPGRNKQYF. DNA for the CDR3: TGCGCCAGCAGTGTGGACCCGGGGAGGAACAAGCAGTACTTC.

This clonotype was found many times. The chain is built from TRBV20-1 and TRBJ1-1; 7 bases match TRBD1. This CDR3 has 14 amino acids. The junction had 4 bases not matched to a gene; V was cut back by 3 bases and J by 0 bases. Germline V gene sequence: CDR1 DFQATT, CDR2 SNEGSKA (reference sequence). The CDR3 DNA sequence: TGCAGTGCTAGGGCCGGGACAGTGAACACTGAAGCTTTCTTT. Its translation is CSARAGTVNTEAFF.

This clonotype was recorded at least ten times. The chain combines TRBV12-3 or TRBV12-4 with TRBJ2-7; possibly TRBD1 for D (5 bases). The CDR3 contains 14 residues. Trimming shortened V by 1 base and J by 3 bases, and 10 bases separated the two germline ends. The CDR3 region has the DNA TGTGCCAGCAGTTTAGGGGGCGCGAACTACGAGCAGTACTTC. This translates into CASSLGGANYEQYF.

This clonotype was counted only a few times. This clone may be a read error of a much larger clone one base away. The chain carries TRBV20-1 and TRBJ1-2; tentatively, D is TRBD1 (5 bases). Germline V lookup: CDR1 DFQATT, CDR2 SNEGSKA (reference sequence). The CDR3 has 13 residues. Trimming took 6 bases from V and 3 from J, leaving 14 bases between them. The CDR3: CSATTEADYGYTF. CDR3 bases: TGCAGTGCCACGACAGAAGCCGACTATGGCTACACCTTC.

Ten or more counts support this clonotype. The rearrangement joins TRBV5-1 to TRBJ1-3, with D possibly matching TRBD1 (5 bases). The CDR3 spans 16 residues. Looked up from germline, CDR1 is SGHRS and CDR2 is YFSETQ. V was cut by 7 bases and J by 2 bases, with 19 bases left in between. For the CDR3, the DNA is TGCGCCAGCTCTCCTCAGGGTCTTCTAGCTGGAAACACCATATATTTT. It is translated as CASSPQGLLAGNTIYF.

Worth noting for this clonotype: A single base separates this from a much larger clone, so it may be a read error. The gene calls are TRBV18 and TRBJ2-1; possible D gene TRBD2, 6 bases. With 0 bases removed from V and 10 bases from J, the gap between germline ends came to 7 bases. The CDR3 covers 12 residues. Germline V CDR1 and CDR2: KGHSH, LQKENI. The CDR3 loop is CASSPPSGEQFF. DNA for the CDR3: TGTGCCAGCTCACCACCCAGCGGGGAGCAGTTCTTC.

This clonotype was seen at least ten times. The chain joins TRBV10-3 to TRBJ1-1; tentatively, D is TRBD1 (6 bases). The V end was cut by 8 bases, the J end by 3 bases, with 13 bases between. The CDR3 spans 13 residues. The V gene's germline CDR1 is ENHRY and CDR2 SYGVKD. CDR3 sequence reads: CAILGGEDTEAFF. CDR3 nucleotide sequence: TGTGCCATCCTAGGGGGGGAGGACACTGAAGCTTTCTTT.

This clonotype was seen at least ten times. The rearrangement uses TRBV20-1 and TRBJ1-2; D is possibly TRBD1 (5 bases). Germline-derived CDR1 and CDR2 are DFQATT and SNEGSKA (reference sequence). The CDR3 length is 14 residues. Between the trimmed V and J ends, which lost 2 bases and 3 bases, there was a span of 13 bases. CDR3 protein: CSARQDGAHYGYTF. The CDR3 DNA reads TGCAGTGCTAGACAGGATGGGGCTCACTATGGCTACACCTTC.

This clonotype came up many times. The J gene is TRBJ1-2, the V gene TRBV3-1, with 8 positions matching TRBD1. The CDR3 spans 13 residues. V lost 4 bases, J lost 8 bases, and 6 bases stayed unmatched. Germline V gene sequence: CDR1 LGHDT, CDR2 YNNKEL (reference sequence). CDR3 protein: CASSLRTGSGYTF. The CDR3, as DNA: TGTGCCAGCAGCCTCCGGACAGGGAGCGGCTACACCTTC.

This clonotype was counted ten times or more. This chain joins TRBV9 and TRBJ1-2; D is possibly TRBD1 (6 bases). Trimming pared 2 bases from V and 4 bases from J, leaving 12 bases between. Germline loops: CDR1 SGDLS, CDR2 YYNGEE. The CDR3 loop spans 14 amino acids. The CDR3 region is CASSVAGESYGYTF. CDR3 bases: TGTGCCAGCAGCGTGGCAGGGGAGAGCTATGGCTACACCTTC.

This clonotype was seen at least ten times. CDR3 DNA: TGTGCCAGCAGTGAGCTCGGTGGGTGGAACACTGAAGCTTTCTTT. Amino acid sequence: CASSELGGWNTEAFF. The chain uses TRBV2 and TRBJ1-1; no clear D gene. The length of the CDR3 is 15 residues. Germline V CDR1 and CDR2: SNHLY, FYNNEI. With 3 bases removed from V and 1 base from J, the gap between germline ends came to 12 bases.

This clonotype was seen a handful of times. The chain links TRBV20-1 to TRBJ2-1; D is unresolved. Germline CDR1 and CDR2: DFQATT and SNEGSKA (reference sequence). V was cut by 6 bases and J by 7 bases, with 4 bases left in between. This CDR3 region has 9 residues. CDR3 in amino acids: CSAENEQFF. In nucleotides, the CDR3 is TGCAGTGCGGAAAATGAGCAGTTCTTC.

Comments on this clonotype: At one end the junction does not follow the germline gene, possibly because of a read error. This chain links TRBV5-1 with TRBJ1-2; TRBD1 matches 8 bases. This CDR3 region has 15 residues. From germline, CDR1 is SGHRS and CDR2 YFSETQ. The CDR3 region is CASRSNSGGAGGYNF. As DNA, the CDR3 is TGCGCCAGCAGATCGAACTCAGGGGGCGCGGGGGGCTACAACTTC.